This T cell receptor (beta chain) was sequenced during a study of cytotoxic CD8 clonotypes in ibrutinib-treated CLL. On this clone itself: Since the CDR3 does not end with the conserved phenylalanine or tryptophan, this likely comes from a read error. No DNA is shown, since the ends of the CDR3 on it are uncertain; the CDR3 is the one TCRdb lists.

Produced via immunoSEQ multiplex PCR; TCRdb's table is partial and in-frame only. The table records 50,000 or so clones, about 50% of them present only once. The CDR3 spans 11 amino acids, including both terminal residues. Per germline, CDR1 MNHNY and CDR2 SVGAGI (reference sequence). The V and J genes are TRBV6-6 and TRBJ2-7; the D segment call TRBD2 is taken from the table without a DNA check. The sample consisted of PBMCs, taken after 24 months of ibrutinib treatment. The clonotype comes from a human donor with chronic lymphocytic leukemia. The CDR3: CASSYRAGAPG.